This passage covers 20 T cell receptor beta chains from one sample sequenced in a study of pediatric ulcerative colitis. Sequenced by immunoSEQ multiplex PCR; TCRdb stores in-frame clones only, minus some. This sample yields tens of thousands of clones, of which about two thirds are seen a single time; less than 20% belongs to the top ten. The rectum was sampled with one to two pinch biopsies at colonoscopy. The sequencing input was gut tissue. These receptor sequences come from a boy aged 10-17 years with severe ulcerative colitis.

The rearrangement joins TRBV6-5 to TRBJ1-2, with a possible D match to TRBD1 (5 bases). V gave up 8 bases and J gave up 8 bases, with 18 bases separating them. The CDR3 totals 13 residues. Germline V gene sequence: CDR1 MNHEY, CDR2 SVGAGI. DNA for the CDR3: TGTGCCAGCCGCCCCGGTTGGGGGATGGGCTACACCTTC. Translating gives CASRPGWGMGYTF.

The V call is TRBV30, the J call TRBJ1-4, with TRBD1 matching over 7 bases. This CDR3 has 14 amino acids. J gave up 7 bases and V 5 bases, and 10 bases lay outside the gene matches. The germline CDR1 and CDR2 sequences are GTSNPN and SVGIG (reference sequence). CDR3 amino acids: CAWGVRTGFEKLFF. CDR3 bases: TGTGCCTGGGGCGTTCGGACAGGCTTTGAAAAACTGTTTTTT.

The chain recombines TRBV6-1 with TRBJ1-6, with D possibly matching TRBD1 (5 bases). The germline V gene has CDR1 MNHNS and CDR2 SASEGT. The germline V and J ends were trimmed by 7 bases and 7 bases, with 17 bases remaining between them. CDR3 size: 15 residues. CDR3 in amino acids: CASIRDGGRNSPLHF. For the CDR3, the DNA is TGTGCCAGCATCAGGGACGGCGGAAGGAATTCACCCCTCCACTTT.

With respect to this clone: In the same sample, other DNA sequences code for this CDR3. The chain joins TRBV20-1 to TRBJ2-5; D call uncertain. The V gene lost 1 base and the J gene lost 5 bases, with 5 bases spanning the gap. Germline CDR1 DFQATT, CDR2 SNEGSKA (reference sequence). The CDR3 is 11 residues long. The CDR3 DNA follows: TGCAGTGCTAGAGTCAGGGAGACCCAGTACTTC. Translated, it gives CSARVRETQYF.

The J gene is TRBJ2-1, the V gene TRBV7-9; 9 nucleotides match TRBD2. The CDR3 is made up of 15 amino acids. CDR1 is SEHNR and CDR2 is FQNEAQ in the germline V gene (reference sequence). J lost 8 bases, V lost 8 bases, and 13 bases had no gene match. The CDR3, as DNA: TGTGCCAGCTCCCCCCAGGGACTAGCCGTCCATGAGCAGTTCTTC. The encoded protein is CASSPQGLAVHEQFF.

This CDR3 is CASSLRGVEAFF. CDR3 sequence (DNA): TGTGCCAGCAGCTTACGGGGTGTCGAAGCTTTCTTT. The chain combines TRBV11-2 with TRBJ1-1, with D uncertain. V lost 2 bases and J lost 8, with 9 bases in between. From germline, CDR1 is SGHAT and CDR2 FQNNGV. The CDR3 has 12 residues.

In its sample, this clone was seen once. V usage is TRBV7-6 and J usage is TRBJ2-4; TRBD2 agrees at 12 bases. Germline CDR1 reads SGHVS; CDR2 reads FNYEAQ. The junction had 3 bases not matched to a gene; V was cut back by 5 bases and J by 1 base. The CDR3 loop spans 16 amino acids. The CDR3 DNA sequence: TGTGCCAGCAGCCGAACTAGCGGGGGGGCCAAAAACATTCAGTACTTC. It yields the protein CASSRTSGGAKNIQYF.

The V gene is TRBV29-1, the J gene TRBJ1-3; unclear D gene. CDR3 length: 14 residues. CDR1 is SQVTM, CDR2 ANQGSEA, per germline. V gave up 1 base and J gave up 0 bases, with 7 bases separating them. CDR3 residues: CSVEGAHSGNTIYF. In DNA, the CDR3 is TGCAGCGTTGAAGGGGCCCACTCTGGAAACACCATATATTTT.

This clone was picked up one time. This chain uses TRBV6-5 with TRBJ2-3; 13 bases are a match to TRBD2. This CDR3 is built from 15 residues. Germline CDR1 and CDR2: MNHEY and SVGAGI. Trimming removed 5 bases from V and 3 bases from J; junction bases left unmatched: 2. CDR3 in DNA: TGTGCCAGCAGTAGGGGACTAGCGGGGACAGATACGCAGTATTTT. Protein product: CASSRGLAGTDTQYF.

This clone was seen once. This chain connects TRBV7-2 to TRBJ1-5; D is perhaps TRBD1 (6 bases). The length of the CDR3 is 13 residues. Trimming shortened V by 5 bases and J by 8 bases, and 13 bases separated the two germline ends. The germline V gene encodes CDR1 SGHTA and CDR2 FQGNSA. This chain's CDR3 is CASSPERGKPQHF. DNA for the CDR3: TGTGCCAGCAGCCCAGAAAGGGGGAAGCCCCAGCATTTT.

The CDR3 DNA reads as TGTGCCAGCGTATCGAGGGCTAGGACTGAAGCTTTCTTT. This translates into CASVSRARTEAFF. J is TRBJ1-1 and V is TRBV6-5; D ambiguous. The CDR3 totals 13 residues. Germline CDR1 and CDR2: MNHEY and SVGAGI. Trimming took 8 bases from V and 5 from J, leaving 15 bases between them.

The chain combines TRBV5-1 with TRBJ1-1; 8 bases are a match to TRBD1. V lost 0 bases to trimming and J lost 0 bases; unmatched junction nucleotides: 7. Germline V CDR1 and CDR2: SGHRS, YFSETQ. The CDR3 consists of 17 residues. The DNA for the CDR3 is TGCGCCAGCAGCTTGGGGGACAGGTCCTCCATGAACACTGAAGCTTTCTTT. This translates into CASSLGDRSSMNTEAFF. The whole variable domain, remainder taken from reference TRBV5-1 and TRBJ1-1, is KAGVTQTPRYLIKTRGQQVTLSCSPISGHRSVSWYQQTPGQGLQFLFEYFSETQRNKGNFPGRFSGRQFSNSRSEMNVSTLELGDSALYLCASSLGDRSSMNTEAFFGQGTRLTVV.

This clone has only a few counts. This chain links TRBV18 with TRBJ1-1, with a weak D call TRBD1 (5 bases). Germline assignment: CDR1 KGHSH and CDR2 LQKENI. The ends were cut back, 3 bases at V and 3 bases at J, with 11 bases in the middle. CDR3 size: 14 residues. The chain's CDR3 is CASSPSGTYTEAFF. The CDR3 region has the DNA TGTGCCAGCTCACCCTCCGGGACGTACACTGAAGCTTTCTTT. Based on the CDR3 plus reference TRBV18 and TRBJ1-1, the full variable domain is NAGVMQNPRHLVRRRGQEARLRCSPMKGHSHVYWYRQLPEEGLKFMVYLQKENIIDESGMPKERFSAEFPKEGPSILRIQQVVRGDSAAYFCASSPSGTYTEAFFGQGTRLTVV.

In its sample, this clone was seen a few times. The gene calls are TRBV7-2 and TRBJ1-5; unclear D gene. V shed 5 bases and J shed 9 bases, with 8 bases lying between them. Germline V gene sequence: CDR1 SGHTA, CDR2 FQGNSA. The CDR3 spans 11 residues. The CDR3 here is CASSRLGPQHF. CDR3 in DNA: TGTGCCAGCAGCCGCCTGGGGCCCCAGCATTTT.

The chain is built from TRBV15 and TRBJ1-5; D possibly corresponds to TRBD1 (6 bases). Germline CDR1 reads LNHNV; CDR2 reads YYDKDF (reference sequence). V was cut by 1 base and J by 2 bases, with 9 bases left in between. This CDR3 contains 15 residues. The DNA for the CDR3 is TGTGCCACCAGCAGAGTGGGGGCAGGCAATCAGCCCCAGCATTTT. It yields the protein CATSRVGAGNQPQHF.

The gene calls are TRBV7-2 and TRBJ2-1; TRBD1 might be the D (6 bases). V was shortened by 1 base and J by 16 bases, with 17 bases between the two germline ends. CDR1 SGHTA and CDR2 FQGNSA come from the germline V gene. The CDR3 has 13 amino acids. CDR3 in amino acids: CASSLGMGTGSFF. The CDR3 DNA sequence: TGTGCCAGCAGCTTAGGTATGGGAACAGGGAGCTTCTTC.

J is TRBJ2-1 and V is TRBV6-6; D unclear. Germline lookup yields CDR1 MNHNY and CDR2 SVGAGI (reference sequence). The CDR3 runs 14 residues. V dropped 3 bases and J dropped 5 bases, with 11 bases sitting between them. In DNA form, the CDR3 reads TGTGCCAGCAGTTATTTGGCCCGAAACAATGAGCAGTTCTTC. Protein sequence: CASSYLARNNEQFF.

The genes are TRBV11-2 and TRBJ2-7; D unclear. The CDR3 spans 12 residues. With 0 bases removed from V and 5 bases from J, the gap between germline ends came to 5 bases. The germline gives CDR1 SGHAT, CDR2 FQNNGV. This CDR3 is CASSLEVHEQYF. As DNA, the CDR3 is TGTGCCAGCAGCTTAGAGGTACACGAGCAGTACTTC. The variable domain in full, with the rest retrieved from reference TRBV11-2 and TRBJ2-7, is EAGVAQSPRYKIIEKRQSVAFWCNPISGHATLYWYQQILGQGPKLLIQFQNNGVVDDSQLPKDRFSAERLKGVDSTLKIQPAKLEDSAVYLCASSLEVHEQYFGPGTRLTVT.

The chain combines TRBV7-9 with TRBJ2-7; D possibly corresponds to TRBD2 (5 bases). V was shortened by 0 bases and J by 6 bases, with 15 bases between the two germline ends. The CDR3 totals 15 residues. Germline-derived CDR1 and CDR2 are SEHNR and FQNEAQ (reference sequence). CDR3 loop: CASSLAGPGSTEQYF. The CDR3 coding sequence is TGTGCCAGCAGCTTAGCTGGACCGGGGTCCACCGAGCAGTACTTC. Full variable domain (outside the CDR3, taken from reference TRBV7-9 and TRBJ2-7): DTGVSQNPRHKITKRGQNVTFRCDPISEHNRLYWYRQTLGQGPEFLTYFQNEAQLEKSRLLSDRFSAERPKGSFSTLEIQRTEQGDSAMYLCASSLAGPGSTEQYFGPGTRLTVT.

This chain joins TRBV30 and TRBJ1-2; D gene ambiguous. CDR1 is GTSNPN, CDR2 SVGIG, per germline (reference sequence). There are 11 residues in the CDR3. V was shortened by 4 bases and J by 7 bases, with 10 bases between the two germline ends. The CDR3 protein is CAWIAGGGYTF. CDR3 nucleotide sequence: TGTGCCTGGATAGCCGGTGGTGGCTACACCTTC.